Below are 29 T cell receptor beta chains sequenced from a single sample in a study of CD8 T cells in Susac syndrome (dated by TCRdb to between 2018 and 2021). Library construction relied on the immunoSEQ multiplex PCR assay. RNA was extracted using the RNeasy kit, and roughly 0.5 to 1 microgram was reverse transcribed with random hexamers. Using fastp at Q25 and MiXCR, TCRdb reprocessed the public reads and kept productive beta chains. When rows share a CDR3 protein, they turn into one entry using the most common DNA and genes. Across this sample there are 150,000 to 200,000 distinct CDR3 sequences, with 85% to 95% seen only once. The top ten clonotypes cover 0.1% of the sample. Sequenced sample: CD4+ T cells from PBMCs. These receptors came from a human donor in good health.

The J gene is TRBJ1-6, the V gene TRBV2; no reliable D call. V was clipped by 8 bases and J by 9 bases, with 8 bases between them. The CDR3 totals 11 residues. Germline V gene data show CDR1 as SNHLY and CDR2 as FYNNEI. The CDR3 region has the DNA TGTGCCAGCCTTTACGCTTCACCCCTCCACTTT. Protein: CASLYASPLHF.

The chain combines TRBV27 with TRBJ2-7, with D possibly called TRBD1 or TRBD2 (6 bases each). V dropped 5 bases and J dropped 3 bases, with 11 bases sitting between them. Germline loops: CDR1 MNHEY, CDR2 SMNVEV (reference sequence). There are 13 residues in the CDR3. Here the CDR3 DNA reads TGTGCCAGCAGTACTAGGGGGGTCTACGAGCAGTACTTC. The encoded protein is CASSTRGVYEQYF.

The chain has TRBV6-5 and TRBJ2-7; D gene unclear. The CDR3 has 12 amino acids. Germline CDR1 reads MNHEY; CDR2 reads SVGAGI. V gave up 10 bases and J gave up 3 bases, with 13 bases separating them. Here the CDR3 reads CATRRADYEQYF. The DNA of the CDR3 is TGTGCCACGCGCCGGGCCGACTACGAGCAGTACTTC.

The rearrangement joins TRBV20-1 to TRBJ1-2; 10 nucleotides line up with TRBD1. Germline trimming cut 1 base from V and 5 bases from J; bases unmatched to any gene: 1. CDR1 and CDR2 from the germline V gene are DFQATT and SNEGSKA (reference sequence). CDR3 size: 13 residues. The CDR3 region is CSARGQGAYGYTF. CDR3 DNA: TGCAGTGCTAGAGGACAGGGGGCTTATGGCTACACCTTC.

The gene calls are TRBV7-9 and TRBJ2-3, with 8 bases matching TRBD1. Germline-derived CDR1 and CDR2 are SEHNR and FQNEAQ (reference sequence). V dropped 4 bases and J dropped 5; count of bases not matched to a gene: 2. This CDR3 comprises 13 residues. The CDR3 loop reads CASSSDRGDTQYF. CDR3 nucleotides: TGTGCCAGCAGCTCTGACAGGGGAGATACGCAGTATTTT.

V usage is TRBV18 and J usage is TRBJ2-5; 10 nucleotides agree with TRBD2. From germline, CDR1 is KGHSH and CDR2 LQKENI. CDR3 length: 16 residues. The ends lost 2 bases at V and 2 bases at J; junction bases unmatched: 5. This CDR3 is CASSPTRAGGQETQYF. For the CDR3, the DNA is TGTGCCAGCTCACCAACGAGAGCGGGGGGGCAAGAGACCCAGTACTTC.

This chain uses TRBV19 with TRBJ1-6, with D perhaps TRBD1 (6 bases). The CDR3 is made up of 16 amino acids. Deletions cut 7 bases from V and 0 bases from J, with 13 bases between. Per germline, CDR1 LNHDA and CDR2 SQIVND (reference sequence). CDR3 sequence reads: CASKDRSGSYNSPLHF. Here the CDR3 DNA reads TGTGCCAGTAAAGACAGGTCCGGCTCCTATAATTCACCCCTCCACTTT.

CDR3: CAWRLGTNTEAFF. CDR3 DNA: TGTGCCTGGAGACTCGGCACGAACACTGAAGCTTTCTTT. V and J are TRBV30 and TRBJ1-1; D is undetermined. This CDR3 is 13 amino acids long. V lost 3 bases and J 1 base, leaving 9 bases between the germline ends. Germline values: CDR1 GTSNPN, CDR2 SVGIG (reference sequence). Full variable domain (outside the CDR3, taken from reference TRBV30 and TRBJ1-1): SQTIHQWPATLVQPVGSPLSLECTVEGTSNPNLYWYRQAAGRGLQLLFYSVGIGQISSEVPQNLSASRPQDRQFILSSKKLLLSDSGFYLCAWRLGTNTEAFFGQGTRLTVV.

CDR3 amino acids: CASSLPGQDEQFF. In DNA, the CDR3 is TGCGCCAGCAGCTTGCCCGGGCAGGACGAGCAGTTCTTC. This chain connects TRBV5-1 to TRBJ2-1; D is unresolved. CDR1 is SGHRS and CDR2 is YFSETQ in the germline V gene. CDR3 length equals 13 residues. V lost 1 base, J lost 10 bases, and 12 bases lay in between.

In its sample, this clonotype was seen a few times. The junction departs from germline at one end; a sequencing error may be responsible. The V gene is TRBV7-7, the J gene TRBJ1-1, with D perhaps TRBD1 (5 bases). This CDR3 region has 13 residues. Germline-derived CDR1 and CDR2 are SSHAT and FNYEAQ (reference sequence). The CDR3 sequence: CASSWGRNTEAFF. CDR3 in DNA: TGTGCTAGCAGCTGGGGCAGGAACACTGAAGCTTTCTTT. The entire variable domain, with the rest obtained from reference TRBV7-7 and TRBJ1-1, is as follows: GAGVSQSPRYKVTKRGQDVTLRCDPISSHATLYWYQQALGQGPEFLTYFNYEAQPDKSGLPSDRFSAERPEGSISTLTIQRTEQRDSAMYRCASSWGRNTEAFFGQGTRLTVV.

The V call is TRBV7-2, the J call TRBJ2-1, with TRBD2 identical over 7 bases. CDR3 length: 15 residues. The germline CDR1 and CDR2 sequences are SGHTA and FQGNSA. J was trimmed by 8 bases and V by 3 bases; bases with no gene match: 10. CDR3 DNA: TGTGCCAGCAGCTTGTACGGGGGGATTTCGTATGAGCAGTTCTTC. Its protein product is CASSLYGGISYEQFF.

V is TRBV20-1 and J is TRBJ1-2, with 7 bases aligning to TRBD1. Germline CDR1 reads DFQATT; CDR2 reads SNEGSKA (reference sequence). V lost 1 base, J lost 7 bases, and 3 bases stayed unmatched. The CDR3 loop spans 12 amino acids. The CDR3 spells CSARGQGLGYTF. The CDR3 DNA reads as TGCAGTGCTAGAGGACAGGGCCTTGGCTACACCTTC.

The CDR3 sequence: CSALGGPNEKLFF. CDR3 sequence (DNA): TGCAGCGCCCTAGGGGGGCCTAATGAAAAACTGTTTTTT. The chain carries TRBV29-1 and TRBJ1-4; the D gene is possibly TRBD1 (6 bases). The CDR3 consists of 13 residues. CDR1 and CDR2 (germline): SQVTM, ANQGSEA. V was pared by 7 bases and J by 3 bases, with 12 bases between.

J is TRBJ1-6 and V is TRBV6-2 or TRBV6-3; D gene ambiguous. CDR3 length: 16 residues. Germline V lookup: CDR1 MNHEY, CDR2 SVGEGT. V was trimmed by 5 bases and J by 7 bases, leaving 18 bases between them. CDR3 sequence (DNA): TGTGCCAGCAGTCTGACCCCCGGAGCTACGAATTCACCCCTCCACTTT. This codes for CASSLTPGATNSPLHF.

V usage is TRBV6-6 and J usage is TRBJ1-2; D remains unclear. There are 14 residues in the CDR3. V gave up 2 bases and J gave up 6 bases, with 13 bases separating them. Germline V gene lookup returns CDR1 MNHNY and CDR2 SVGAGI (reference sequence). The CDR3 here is CASSYGRPVNGYTF. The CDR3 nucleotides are TGTGCCAGCAGTTACGGCAGGCCGGTAAATGGCTACACCTTC.

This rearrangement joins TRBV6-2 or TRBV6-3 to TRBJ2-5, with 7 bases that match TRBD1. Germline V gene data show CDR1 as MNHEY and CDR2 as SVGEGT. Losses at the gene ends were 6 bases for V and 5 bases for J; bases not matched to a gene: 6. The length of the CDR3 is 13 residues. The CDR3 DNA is TGTGCCAGCAGACCAGGGGGTTTGGAGACCCAGTACTTC. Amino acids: CASRPGGLETQYF.

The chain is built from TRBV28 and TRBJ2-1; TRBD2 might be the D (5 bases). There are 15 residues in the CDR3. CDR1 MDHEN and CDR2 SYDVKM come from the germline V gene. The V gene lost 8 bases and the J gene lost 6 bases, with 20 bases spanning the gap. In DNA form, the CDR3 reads TGTGCCAGCGTAAGTGGAGCGGCACTACGCAATGAGCAGTTCTTC. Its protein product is CASVSGAALRNEQFF.

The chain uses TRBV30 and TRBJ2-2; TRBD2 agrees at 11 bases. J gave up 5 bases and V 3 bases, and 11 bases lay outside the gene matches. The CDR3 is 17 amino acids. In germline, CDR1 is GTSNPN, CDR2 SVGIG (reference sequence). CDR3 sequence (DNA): TGTGCCTGGAGCGGATTAGCGGGGGGGAGGGCGACCGGGGAGCTGTTTTTT. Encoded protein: CAWSGLAGGRATGELFF.

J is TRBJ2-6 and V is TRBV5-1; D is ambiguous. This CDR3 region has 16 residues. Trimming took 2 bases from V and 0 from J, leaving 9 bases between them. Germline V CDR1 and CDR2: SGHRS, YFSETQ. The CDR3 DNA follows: TGCGCCAGCAGCTTACACGTAAACTCTGGGGCCAACGTCCTGACTTTC. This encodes CASSLHVNSGANVLTF. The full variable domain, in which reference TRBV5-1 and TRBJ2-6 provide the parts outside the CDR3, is KAGVTQTPRYLIKTRGQQVTLSCSPISGHRSVSWYQQTPGQGLQFLFEYFSETQRNKGNFPGRFSGRQFSNSRSEMNVSTLELGDSALYLCASSLHVNSGANVLTFGAGSRLTVL.

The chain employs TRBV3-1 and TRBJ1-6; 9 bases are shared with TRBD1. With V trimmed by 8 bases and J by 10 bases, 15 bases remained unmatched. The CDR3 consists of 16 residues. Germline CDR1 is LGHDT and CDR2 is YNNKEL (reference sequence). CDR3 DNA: TGTGCCAGCTCAAGCCCCGGGACAGGGTACTACTCACCCCTCCACTTT. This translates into CASSSPGTGYYSPLHF.

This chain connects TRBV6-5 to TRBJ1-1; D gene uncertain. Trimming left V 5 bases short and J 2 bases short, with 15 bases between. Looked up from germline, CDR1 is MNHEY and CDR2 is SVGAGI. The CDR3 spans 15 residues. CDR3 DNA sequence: TGTGCCAGCAGTAAAAAGGCAGCGTCTAACACTGAAGCTTTCTTT. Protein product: CASSKKAASNTEAFF.

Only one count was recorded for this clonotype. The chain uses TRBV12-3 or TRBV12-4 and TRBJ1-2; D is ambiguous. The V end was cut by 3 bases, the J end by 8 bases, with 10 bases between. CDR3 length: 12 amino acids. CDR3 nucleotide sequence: TGTGCCAGCAGTTTGAAGGGCGGGGGCTACACCTTC. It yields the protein CASSLKGGGYTF.

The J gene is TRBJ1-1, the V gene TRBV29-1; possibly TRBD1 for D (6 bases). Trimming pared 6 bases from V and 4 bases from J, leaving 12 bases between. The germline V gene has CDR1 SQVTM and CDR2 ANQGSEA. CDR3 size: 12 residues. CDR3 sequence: CSVRGGSTEAFF. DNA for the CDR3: TGCAGCGTCCGAGGGGGGAGCACTGAAGCTTTCTTT.

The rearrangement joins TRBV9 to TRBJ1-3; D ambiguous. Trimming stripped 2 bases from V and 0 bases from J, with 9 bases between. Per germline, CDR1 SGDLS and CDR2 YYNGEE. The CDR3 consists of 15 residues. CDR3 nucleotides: TGTGCCAGCAGCGTTGGATCCCACTCTGGAAACACCATATATTTT. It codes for CASSVGSHSGNTIYF. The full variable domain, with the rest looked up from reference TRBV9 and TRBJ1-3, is DSGVTQTPKHLITATGQRVTLRCSPRSGDLSVYWYQQSLDQGLQFLIQYYNGEERAKGNILERFSAQQFPDLHSELNLSSLELGDSALYFCASSVGSHSGNTIYFGEGSWLTVV.

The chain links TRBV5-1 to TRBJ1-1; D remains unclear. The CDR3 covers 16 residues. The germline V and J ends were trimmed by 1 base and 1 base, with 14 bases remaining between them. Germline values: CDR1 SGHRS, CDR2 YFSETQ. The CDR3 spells CASSLRLGQTNTEAFF. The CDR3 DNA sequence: TGCGCCAGCAGCTTGAGATTGGGCCAGACGAACACTGAAGCTTTCTTT. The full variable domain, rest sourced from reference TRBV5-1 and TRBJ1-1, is KAGVTQTPRYLIKTRGQQVTLSCSPISGHRSVSWYQQTPGQGLQFLFEYFSETQRNKGNFPGRFSGRQFSNSRSEMNVSTLELGDSALYLCASSLRLGQTNTEAFFGQGTRLTVV.

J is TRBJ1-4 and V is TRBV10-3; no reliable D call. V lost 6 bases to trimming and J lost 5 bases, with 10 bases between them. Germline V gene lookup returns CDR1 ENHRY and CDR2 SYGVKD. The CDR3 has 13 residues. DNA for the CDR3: TGTGCCATCAGCAGACAAGTAAATGAAAAACTGTTTTTT. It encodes CAISRQVNEKLFF.

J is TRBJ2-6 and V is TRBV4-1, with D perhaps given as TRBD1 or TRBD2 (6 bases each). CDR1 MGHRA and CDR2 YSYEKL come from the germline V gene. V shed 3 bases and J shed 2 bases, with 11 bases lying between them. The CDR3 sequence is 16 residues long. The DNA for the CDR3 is TGCGCCAGCAGCCAGGTGGGGGGCGCTGGGGCCAACGTCCTGACTTTC. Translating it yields CASSQVGGAGANVLTF.

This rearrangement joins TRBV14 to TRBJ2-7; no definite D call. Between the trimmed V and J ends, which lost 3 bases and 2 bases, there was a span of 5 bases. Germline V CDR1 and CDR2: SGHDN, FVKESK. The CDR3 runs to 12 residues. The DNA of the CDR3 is TGTGCCAGCAGCCATGCAGCCTACGAGCAGTACTTC. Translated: CASSHAAYEQYF.

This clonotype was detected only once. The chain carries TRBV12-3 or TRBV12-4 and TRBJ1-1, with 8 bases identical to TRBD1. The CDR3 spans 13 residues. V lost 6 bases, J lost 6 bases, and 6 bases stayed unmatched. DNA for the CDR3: TGTGCCAGCAGGCAGGGGGCTGGGGCTGAAGCTTTCTTT. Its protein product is CASRQGAGAEAFF.